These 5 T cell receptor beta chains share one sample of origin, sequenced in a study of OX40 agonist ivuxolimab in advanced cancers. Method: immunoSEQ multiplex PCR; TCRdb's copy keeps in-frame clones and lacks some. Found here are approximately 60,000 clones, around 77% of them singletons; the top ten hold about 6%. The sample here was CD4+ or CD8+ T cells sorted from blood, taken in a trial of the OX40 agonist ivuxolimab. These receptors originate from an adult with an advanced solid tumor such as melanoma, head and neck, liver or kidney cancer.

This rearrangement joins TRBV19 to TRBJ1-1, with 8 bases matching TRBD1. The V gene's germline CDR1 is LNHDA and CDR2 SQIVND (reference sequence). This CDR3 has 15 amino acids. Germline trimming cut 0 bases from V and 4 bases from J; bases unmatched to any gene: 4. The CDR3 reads CASSIDDRGGTEAFF. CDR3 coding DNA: TGTGCCAGTAGTATAGATGACAGGGGCGGCACTGAAGCTTTCTTT. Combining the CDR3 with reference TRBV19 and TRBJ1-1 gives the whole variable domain DGGITQSPKYLFRKEGQNVTLSCEQNLNHDAMYWYRQDPGQGLRLIYYSQIVNDFQKGDIAEGYSVSREKKESFPLTVTSAQKNPTAFYLCASSIDDRGGTEAFFGQGTRLTVV.

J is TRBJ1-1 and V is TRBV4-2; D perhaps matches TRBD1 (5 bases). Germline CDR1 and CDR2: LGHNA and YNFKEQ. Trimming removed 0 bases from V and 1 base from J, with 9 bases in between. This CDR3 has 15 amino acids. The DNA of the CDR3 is TGTGCCAGCAGCCAAGAGATGAGGGGGAACACTGAAGCTTTCTTT. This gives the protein CASSQEMRGNTEAFF.

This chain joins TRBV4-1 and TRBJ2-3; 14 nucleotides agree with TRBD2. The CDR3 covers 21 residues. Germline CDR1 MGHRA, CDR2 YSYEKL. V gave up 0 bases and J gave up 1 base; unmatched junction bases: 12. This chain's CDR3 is CASSQEGSGTSGSGGTDTQYF. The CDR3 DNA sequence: TGCGCCAGCAGCCAAGAGGGCTCCGGGACTAGCGGGAGTGGGGGCACAGATACGCAGTATTTT.

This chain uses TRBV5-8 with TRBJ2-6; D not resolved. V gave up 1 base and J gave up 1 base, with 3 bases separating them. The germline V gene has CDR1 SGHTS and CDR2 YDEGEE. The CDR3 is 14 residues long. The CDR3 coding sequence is TGTGCCAGCAGCTTGTTGTCTGGGGCCAACGTCCTGACTTTC. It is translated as CASSLLSGANVLTF.

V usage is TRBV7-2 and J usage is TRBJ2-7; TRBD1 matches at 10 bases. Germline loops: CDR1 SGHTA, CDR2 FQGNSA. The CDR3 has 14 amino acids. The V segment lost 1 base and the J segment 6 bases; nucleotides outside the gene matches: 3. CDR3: CASSLEGTGVEQYF. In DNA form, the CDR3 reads TGTGCCAGCAGCTTAGAGGGGACAGGGGTCGAGCAGTACTTC.